This entry lists 4 T cell receptor beta chains sequenced from one sample in a study of blood T cells in healthy people across ages. Sample-barcoded 5' priming and a J-beta primer mix drove a second PCR of 7 to 11 cycles. TCRdb itself ran the 5' RACE reads through MiXCR, one entry per CDR3 protein. Of about 640,000 distinct CDR3 sequences listed, roughly 53% are singletons. The sequenced sample was blood. The source is a man between 60 and 70 years old in good health.

The chain links TRBV7-9 to TRBJ2-3, with D hard to call. The germline gives CDR1 SEHNR, CDR2 FQNEAQ (reference sequence). Trimming pared 5 bases from V and 4 bases from J, leaving 13 bases between. This CDR3 is 14 amino acids long. The CDR3 DNA reads TGTGCCAGCAGCGTACCCCCGATCGCAGATACGCAGTATTTT. As protein: CASSVPPIADTQYF.

The J gene is TRBJ1-1, the V gene TRBV20-1, with D tentatively TRBD1 (6 bases). Looked up from germline, CDR1 is DFQATT and CDR2 is SNEGSKA (reference sequence). Deletions cut 6 bases from V and 11 bases from J, with 25 bases between. This CDR3 has 14 residues. The DNA of the CDR3 is TGCAGTGCAAAAAAAAGTGGGGACACCGGATGGGCTTTCTTT. As protein: CSAKKSGDTGWAFF.

This rearrangement joins TRBV28 to TRBJ1-1; 9 bases match TRBD1. Germline V gives CDR1 MDHEN, CDR2 SYDVKM. The V and J ends lost 4 bases and 1 base, in that order; junction bases with no gene match: 7. The CDR3 is made up of 16 amino acids. The CDR3 spells CASSSLTGGRNTEAFF. The CDR3 DNA sequence: TGTGCCAGCAGTTCGCTGACAGGGGGACGGAACACTGAAGCTTTCTTT.

The chain uses TRBV20-1 and TRBJ2-1; 11 nucleotides line up with TRBD2. Germline V gene lookup returns CDR1 DFQATT and CDR2 SNEGSKA (reference sequence). The CDR3 has 16 residues. V gave up 0 bases and J gave up 8 bases; unmatched junction bases: 9. DNA for the CDR3: TGCAGTGCTAGAGACGGAAACCTAGCGGGGGGCGATGAGCAGTTCTTC. The encoded protein is CSARDGNLAGGDEQFF.